This entry concerns a single T cell receptor beta chain. Assay: immunoSEQ multiplex PCR; the TCRdb copy retains only in-frame clones and omits some. Counted here are about 69,000 clones, approximately 90% occurring once; the ten biggest clones make up about 0.29%. This record comes from a study of OX40 agonist ivuxolimab in advanced cancers. The CDR3 sequence is 14 residues long. CDR1 SGHNT and CDR2 YENEEA come from the germline V gene. V was clipped by 4 bases and J by 2 bases; unmatched bases: 4. The source material was CD4+ or CD8+ T cells sorted from blood, sampled in a trial of the OX40 agonist ivuxolimab. The chain uses TRBV11-3 and TRBJ1-1, with 7 bases aligning to TRBD1. The source is an adult with an advanced solid tumor such as melanoma, head and neck, liver or kidney cancer. The CDR3 here is CASSSRQGNTEAFF. The CDR3 DNA follows: TGTGCCAGCAGCTCAAGACAGGGAAACACTGAAGCTTTCTTT.